These T cell receptor beta chains were read from a single sample in a study of CD8 T cells in ankylosing spondylitis. TCRdb reanalysed the 5' RACE reads using MiXCR and keeps one entry per CDR3 protein. Among roughly 250,000 distinct CDR3 sequences listed, roughly 8.6% were seen once. The sample taken for sequencing was blood, either unsorted or a sorted T cell fraction (not recorded which). The receptors were sampled from a male donor with ankylosing spondylitis or in good health (not recorded which). CDR3s include the opening cysteine and the closing phenylalanine or tryptophan. Each record gives: V gene, clone size, J gene, D gene, CDR3 protein, CDR3 DNA. A D gene is named only where the DNA matches it firmly. Clone size is stated in some rows and not others, as once, few, many or a class when expanded.

>TRBV10-1|many|TRBJ1-4|.
CASRVGLRDEKLFF
TGCGCCAGCAGGGTTGGACTCCGGGATGAAAAACTGTTTTTT
>TRBV7-9|many|TRBJ2-7|TRBD1
CASSLAGQGLYF
TGTGCCAGCAGCTTGGCTGGACAGGGACTGTACTTC
>TRBV27|many|TRBJ1-4|TRBD1
CASSSVWTGEGKKLFF
TGTGCCAGCAGTTCGGTTTGGACAGGGGAAGGAAAAAAACTGTTTTTT
>TRBV20-1|many|TRBJ1-1|.
CSASRSGQAEAFF
TGCAGTGCTAGCCGCTCGGGCCAGGCTGAAGCTTTCTTT
>TRBV4-2|.|TRBJ2-7|.
CASSPSAGSAYEQYF
TGTGCCAGCAGCCCCTCTGCGGGAAGCGCCTACGAGCAGTACTTC
>TRBV5-1|many|TRBJ2-7|.
CANTKEESYEQYF
TGCGCCAACACCAAGGAAGAATCCTACGAGCAGTACTTC
>TRBV4-3|many|TRBJ1-3|.
CASSQEVTSIGNTIYF
TGCGCCAGCAGCCAAGAAGTCACGTCTATTGGAAACACCATATATTTT
>TRBV7-3|.|TRBJ2-3|.
CASSSSWGTDTQYF
TGTGCCAGCAGCTCGAGCTGGGGCACAGATACGCAGTATTTT
>TRBV9|many|TRBJ2-1|TRBD1
CASSVEGQGANNEQFF
TGTGCCAGCAGCGTAGAGGGACAGGGGGCTAACAATGAGCAGTTCTTC
>TRBV7-2|many|TRBJ2-2|TRBD1
CASTSTGGYTGELFF
TGTGCCAGCACCTCGACAGGGGGCTACACCGGGGAGCTGTTTTTT
>TRBV7-2|.|TRBJ2-1|.
CASSPGPWDNEQFF
TGTGCCAGCAGCCCAGGGCCCTGGGACAATGAGCAGTTCTTC
>TRBV20-1|many|TRBJ1-5|TRBD1
CSARHPGQGFQPQHF
TGCAGTGCTAGGCACCCGGGACAGGGGTTTCAGCCCCAGCATTTT
>TRBV24-1|many|TRBJ2-3|TRBD1
CATSDQGAHKDTQYF
TGTGCCACCAGTGACCAGGGGGCGCATAAAGATACGCAGTATTTT
>TRBV30|.|TRBJ1-6|TRBD1
CAWNGRGRSPLHF
TGTGCCTGGAACGGCAGGGGGAGGTCACCCCTCCACTTT
>TRBV6-5|many|TRBJ2-1|.
CASSYDRFRQFF
TGTGCCAGCAGTTACGACAGGTTCAGGCAGTTCTTC
>TRBV2|many|TRBJ1-1|.
CASSVRGENTEAFF
TGTGCCAGCAGTGTCAGGGGAGAAAACACTGAAGCTTTCTTT
>TRBV12-3/TRBV12-4|many|TRBJ2-1|.
CASRPREGGIEQFF
TGTGCCAGCAGACCGCGGGAAGGGGGCATTGAGCAGTTCTTC
>TRBV18|many|TRBJ2-7|.
CASSPVGDYEQYF
TGTGCCAGCTCACCAGTGGGGGACTACGAGCAGTACTTC
>TRBV6-1|few|TRBJ2-7|.
CASRGGRSGFGEQYF
TGTGCCAGCAGGGGCGGTCGGTCTGGGTTCGGCGAGCAGTACTTC
>TRBV20-1|once|TRBJ2-3|TRBD2
CSAREFSGRIDDTQYF
TGCAGTGCTAGAGAATTCAGCGGGAGGATCGACGATACGCAGTATTTT
>TRBV5-1|many|TRBJ1-5|TRBD1
CASSPDRDHQPQHF
TGCGCCAGCAGCCCCGACAGGGACCATCAGCCCCAGCATTTT
>TRBV3-1|once|TRBJ1-2|.
CASSQGLDVHF
TGTGCCAGCAGCCAAGGACTGGACGTCCACTTC
>TRBV20-1|many|TRBJ2-3|TRBD2
CSARPPGLAGVGTDTQYF
TGCAGTGCTAGACCACCGGGACTAGCGGGAGTTGGTACAGATACGCAGTATTTT
>TRBV24-1|many|TRBJ2-3|TRBD2
CATSDPRREVDTQYF
TGTGCCACCAGTGACCCTCGGCGGGAGGTGGATACGCAGTATTTT
>TRBV5-1|few|TRBJ2-7|.
CASSLSTDVYEQYF
TGCGCCAGCAGCTTGAGCACGGACGTCTACGAGCAGTACTTC
>TRBV9|many|TRBJ2-3|TRBD2
CASSVQGLVGVEQYF
TGTGCCAGCAGCGTCCAGGGACTAGTCGGAGTGGAGCAGTATTTT